The 31 T cell receptor beta chains listed next were all sequenced from one sample in a study of T cells in Graves' hyperthyroidism and ophthalmopathy. Amplification yielded TCR beta CDR3 regions, with RNA transcripts as the source. Carried out on the TCR CDR3, a first-round RT-PCR used the HTBI primer set. TCRdb reanalysed the multiplex PCR reads using MiXCR and keeps one entry per CDR3 protein. This sample has 500,000 to 750,000 distinct CDR3 sequences; more than 45% occur once, and the top ten carry around 8%. Sequenced material: peripheral blood or thyroid tissue (not recorded which). The receptors stem from a woman between 18 and 29 years old with Graves' hyperthyroidism.

About this clonotype: A junction end diverges from the germline sequence, so it may reflect a read error. This chain connects TRBV2 to TRBJ1-5; unclear D gene. Germline CDR1 and CDR2: SNHLY and FYNNEI. The CDR3 totals 15 residues. The CDR3 DNA reads as TGTGCCACCAGACTGACTAGCGGTGACAATGAGCCCCAGCATTTT. Its translation: CATRLTSGDNEPQHF.

This chain joins TRBV12-3 or TRBV12-4 and TRBJ1-1; D remains ambiguous. V gave up 1 base and J gave up 2 bases, with 8 bases separating them. The CDR3 has 14 residues. CDR3 sequence (DNA): TGTGCCAGCAGTTTAGGCCGGCACAACACTGAAGCTTTCTTT. This gives the protein CASSLGRHNTEAFF.

The chain carries TRBV20-1 and TRBJ1-4; possibly TRBD1 for D (5 bases). Germline loops: CDR1 DFQATT, CDR2 SNEGSKA (reference sequence). V lost 6 bases to trimming and J lost 3 bases, with 11 bases between them. The CDR3 contains 13 residues. For the CDR3, the DNA is TGCAGTGCCCAGGGCCCCGCTAATGAAAAACTGTTTTTT. This gives the protein CSAQGPANEKLFF.

The J gene is TRBJ1-1, the V gene TRBV7-9; unclear D gene. The CDR3 spans 16 residues. The germline gives CDR1 SEHNR, CDR2 FQNEAQ (reference sequence). Trimming cost V 3 bases and J 3 bases, with 17 bases left between them. CDR3 coding DNA: TGTGCCAGCAGCTTTAATGTTGCGGGTCCGGACACTGAAGCTTTCTTT. Its translation: CASSFNVAGPDTEAFF. Full variable domain (outside the CDR3, taken from reference TRBV7-9 and TRBJ1-1): DTGVSQNPRHKITKRGQNVTFRCDPISEHNRLYWYRQTLGQGPEFLTYFQNEAQLEKSRLLSDRFSAERPKGSFSTLEIQRTEQGDSAMYLCASSFNVAGPDTEAFFGQGTRLTVV.

The chain has TRBV20-1 and TRBJ2-5; D remains unclear. The CDR3 totals 11 residues. The ends were cut back, 5 bases at V and 6 bases at J, with 10 bases in the middle. Germline CDR1 reads DFQATT; CDR2 reads SNEGSKA (reference sequence). The CDR3 region has the DNA TGCAGTGCTCAACAGACGAAGACCCAGTACTTC. This encodes CSAQQTKTQYF.

This clonotype has at least ten counts. The rearrangement joins TRBV24-1 to TRBJ2-5; the D gene is possibly TRBD2 (5 bases). Germline assignment: CDR1 KGHDR and CDR2 SFDVKD. The CDR3 runs to 15 residues. The germline V and J ends were trimmed by 3 bases and 3 bases, with 13 bases remaining between them. The CDR3 reads CATSDPAGDKETQYF. As DNA, the CDR3 is TGTGCCACCAGTGATCCCGCGGGTGACAAAGAGACCCAGTACTTC.

The chain carries TRBV20-1 and TRBJ1-5; the match to TRBD1 covers 8 bases. Trimming at V came to 0 bases and at J to 9 bases, leaving 7 bases not matched to a gene. The CDR3 has 14 amino acids. Germline lookup yields CDR1 DFQATT and CDR2 SNEGSKA (reference sequence). In DNA form, the CDR3 reads TGCAGTGCTAGAGATAACAGGGGGTTCGGGCCCCAGCATTTT. This encodes CSARDNRGFGPQHF.

The V and J genes are TRBV24-1 and TRBJ1-1, with 11 nucleotides matching TRBD1. J was trimmed by 0 bases and V by 7 bases; bases with no gene match: 3. The CDR3 is made up of 15 amino acids. Germline assignment: CDR1 KGHDR and CDR2 SFDVKD. In nucleotides, the CDR3 is TGTGCCACCAGGGGACAGGGGGATATGAACACTGAAGCTTTCTTT. Translating it yields CATRGQGDMNTEAFF.

V gene TRBV29-1 combines with J gene TRBJ2-5, with 8 positions matching TRBD2. The trim removed 4 bases at V and 5 bases at J, leaving 15 bases unmatched. The CDR3 length is 16 residues. Germline-derived CDR1 and CDR2 are SQVTM and ANQGSEA. The CDR3 reads CSVGPGLAGSWETQYF. The DNA for the CDR3 is TGCAGCGTTGGTCCGGGGCTAGCGGGCAGTTGGGAGACCCAGTACTTC.

The table lists this clonotype with many counts. The chain recombines TRBV12-5 with TRBJ2-5; D could derive from TRBD1 or TRBD2 (5 bases each). CDR3 length equals 15 residues. Germline lookup yields CDR1 LGHNT and CDR2 FRNRAP. Trimming cost V 5 bases and J 4 bases, with 17 bases left between them. CDR3 nucleotides: TGTGCTAGTGGTACCGGGGACGCGATTTCAGAGACCCAGTACTTC. It specifies CASGTGDAISETQYF.

Ten or more counts support this clonotype. The chain links TRBV7-2 to TRBJ2-7, with 8 bases identical to TRBD2. Germline CDR1 reads SGHTA; CDR2 reads FQGNSA. Trimming at V came to 6 bases and at J to 3 bases, leaving 10 bases not matched to a gene. The CDR3 covers 15 residues. The CDR3 DNA reads TGTGCCAGCAGGATTGCGGCTAGCGGGTACTACGAGCAGTACTTC. Translation gives CASRIAASGYYEQYF.

This clonotype was detected ten times or more. The chain combines TRBV12-3 or TRBV12-4 with TRBJ2-7, with D perhaps TRBD2 (5 bases). The CDR3 has 15 amino acids. Trimming took 8 bases from V and 3 from J, leaving 20 bases between them. CDR3 DNA sequence: TGTGCCAGCTCCAACGCGGGCAGGAGAAACTACGAGCAGTACTTC. Translation gives CASSNAGRRNYEQYF.

This clonotype has at least ten counts. The chain uses TRBV10-3 and TRBJ2-7; 8 bases are a match to TRBD2. Per germline, CDR1 ENHRY and CDR2 SYGVKD. Trimming cost V 8 bases and J 5 bases; bases outside gene matches: 20. The CDR3 loop spans 17 amino acids. Here the CDR3 reads CAIGISGGASGSHEQYF. CDR3 sequence (DNA): TGTGCCATCGGGATTTCTGGAGGGGCCAGCGGGAGCCACGAGCAGTACTTC.

This clonotype was picked up many times. V and J are TRBV30 and TRBJ2-5, with D maybe TRBD1 (6 bases). V was shortened by 2 bases and J by 5 bases, with 15 bases between the two germline ends. The CDR3 extends over 14 amino acids. Germline values: CDR1 GTSNPN, CDR2 SVGIG (reference sequence). The CDR3 DNA reads as TGTGCCTGGAGTACGGACAGTGTGCTGGAGACCCAGTACTTC. It yields the protein CAWSTDSVLETQYF.

The J gene is TRBJ2-2, the V gene TRBV12-3 or TRBV12-4; 14 nucleotides agree with TRBD2. V dropped 2 bases and J dropped 5; count of bases not matched to a gene: 7. CDR3 length equals 18 residues. The CDR3 spells CASSLRGLAGEETGELFF. In DNA form, the CDR3 reads TGTGCCAGCAGTTTAAGGGGACTAGCGGGAGAGGAGACCGGGGAGCTGTTTTTT.

Many counts were recorded for this clonotype. The CDR3 loop is CSASRVGTGNEKLFF. The DNA of the CDR3 is TGCAGTGCTTCTAGGGTGGGGACAGGGAATGAAAAACTGTTTTTT. The rearrangement joins TRBV20-1 to TRBJ1-4, with 9 bases fitting TRBD1. V shed 5 bases, J shed 5 bases, and the junction held 9 bases outside the gene matches. CDR3 size: 15 residues. CDR1 and CDR2 from the germline V gene are DFQATT and SNEGSKA (reference sequence).

This clonotype came up many times. The gene calls are TRBV7-9 and TRBJ2-5; 8 bases line up with TRBD2. Germline values: CDR1 SEHNR, CDR2 FQNEAQ (reference sequence). The V and J ends lost 3 bases and 1 base, in that order; junction bases with no gene match: 4. The CDR3 is 15 amino acids. The CDR3 coding sequence is TGTGCCAGCAGCTTTAGGCTAGCGGGCCAAGAGACCCAGTACTTC. Amino acid sequence: CASSFRLAGQETQYF.

The rearrangement links TRBV5-5 to TRBJ1-5; D gene ambiguous. Germline loops: CDR1 SGHKS, CDR2 YYEKEE (reference sequence). V lost 2 bases and J 11 bases, leaving 20 bases between the germline ends. The CDR3 is made up of 15 amino acids. The CDR3 DNA is TGTGCCAGCAGCTTAGCGTCCCCCGGGCTGGAGACCCAGCATTTT. This encodes CASSLASPGLETQHF.

This clonotype was counted at least ten times. This chain connects TRBV12-3 or TRBV12-4 to TRBJ1-2; no reliable D call. The germline V and J ends were trimmed by 5 bases and 4 bases, with 14 bases remaining between them. The CDR3 spans 14 residues. The CDR3 region is CASSPPFGSYGYTF. Written as DNA, the CDR3 is TGTGCCAGCAGTCCCCCGTTCGGTAGCTATGGCTACACCTTC.

The chain's CDR3 is CASSPDTGPGNTIYF. For the CDR3, the DNA is TGTGCCAGCAGCCCTGACACCGGGCCTGGAAACACCATATATTTT. The chain employs TRBV7-3 and TRBJ1-3; unclear D gene. The CDR3 length is 15 residues. CDR1 and CDR2 (germline): SGHTA, FQGTGA. V was cut by 5 bases and J by 2 bases, with 13 bases left in between.

The table lists this clonotype with many counts. The genes are TRBV11-2 and TRBJ2-7, with 12 bases that match TRBD2. Germline trimming cut 5 bases from V and 2 bases from J; bases unmatched to any gene: 4. CDR1 and CDR2 from the germline V gene are SGHAT and FQNNGV. The CDR3 covers 15 residues. CDR3 in amino acids: CASSTLAGGPYEQYF. Written as DNA, the CDR3 is TGTGCCAGCAGCACACTAGCGGGAGGCCCCTACGAGCAGTACTTC.

The V call is TRBV29-1, the J call TRBJ2-7; D tentatively fits TRBD1 or TRBD2 (5 bases each). V lost 0 bases and J lost 7, with 16 bases in between. The germline gives CDR1 SQVTM, CDR2 ANQGSEA. The CDR3 sequence is 14 residues long. The CDR3, as DNA: TGCAGCGTTGAAGAGGGGGTATCGGCTGGTGAGCAGTACTTC. This codes for CSVEEGVSAGEQYF.

This clonotype was counted at least ten times. The chain joins TRBV19 to TRBJ1-4; the D is unclear. CDR3 length: 12 residues. Germline CDR1 reads LNHDA; CDR2 reads SQIVND (reference sequence). Trimming pared 4 bases from V and 8 bases from J, leaving 8 bases between. The chain's CDR3 is CASSNTVEKLFF. The DNA for the CDR3 is TGTGCCAGTAGTAACACAGTCGAAAAACTGTTTTTT.

For this clonotype: A much larger clonotype is one base distant, so this may be a read error. The V and J genes are TRBV5-4 and TRBJ1-1; perhaps TRBD1 as D (5 bases). Germline CDR1 is SGHNT and CDR2 is YYREEE (reference sequence). This CDR3 has 12 residues. CDR3 amino acids: CASEGRNAEALF. The CDR3 nucleotides are TGTGCCAGCGAGGGGAGGAACGCTGAAGCTCTCTTT.

This clonotype was observed a handful of times. J is TRBJ1-1 and V is TRBV7-8, with 7 nucleotides matching TRBD1. Germline trimming cut 4 bases from V and 5 bases from J; bases unmatched to any gene: 7. Germline V gene lookup returns CDR1 SGHVS and CDR2 FQNEAQ. The CDR3 totals 14 residues. The CDR3 loop reads CASSSGTEGTEAFF. In nucleotides, the CDR3 is TGTGCCAGCAGCTCCGGGACAGAAGGAACTGAAGCTTTCTTT.

V usage is TRBV10-3 and J usage is TRBJ1-1; a weak D match, TRBD1 (6 bases). Germline-derived CDR1 and CDR2 are ENHRY and SYGVKD. Trimming removed 2 bases at V and 1 base at J, with 11 bases between. This CDR3 is 15 amino acids long. CDR3: CAISEPGAKNTEAFF. DNA of the CDR3: TGTGCCATCAGTGAGCCGGGGGCCAAGAACACTGAAGCTTTCTTT.

This chain uses TRBV7-2 with TRBJ2-7; 15 positions agree with TRBD2. The CDR3 is made up of 16 amino acids. The J segment lost 7 bases and the V segment lost 4 bases, leaving 8 bases of the junction unmatched. Per the germline V gene, CDR1 is SGHTA and CDR2 is FQGNSA. CDR3 DNA: TGTGCCAGCAGCTCGGGACTAGCGGGAGGCCGTCAAGAGCAGTACTTC. This codes for CASSSGLAGGRQEQYF. Complete variable domain (other parts from reference TRBV7-2 and TRBJ2-7): GAGVSQSPSNKVTEKGKDVELRCDPISGHTALYWYRQSLGQGLEFLIYFQGNSAPDKSGLPSDRFSAERTGGSVSTLTIQRTQQEDSAVYLCASSSGLAGGRQEQYFGPGTRLTVT.

Many counts were recorded for this clonotype. The V and J genes are TRBV5-1 and TRBJ2-7; 10 bases map to TRBD2. Germline lookup yields CDR1 SGHRS and CDR2 YFSETQ. After removal of 0 bases from V and 6 bases from J, the junction contained 9 bases not matched to a gene. The CDR3 has 16 amino acids. The CDR3 protein is CASSLEFPSGSIEQYF. The CDR3 DNA reads as TGCGCCAGCAGCTTGGAGTTTCCTAGCGGGAGTATCGAGCAGTACTTC.

The chain recombines TRBV6-1 with TRBJ1-6, with 8 positions matching TRBD1. Germline V gives CDR1 MNHNS, CDR2 SASEGT. This CDR3 region has 15 residues. V gave up 3 bases and J gave up 6 bases; unmatched junction bases: 4. The CDR3 DNA follows: TGTGCCAGCAGTGAGGGGACAGGTTCTAATTCACCCCTCCACTTT. Translated, it gives CASSEGTGSNSPLHF.

This chain links TRBV10-3 with TRBJ2-7; weak D call: TRBD1 (6 bases). V was clipped by 5 bases and J by 3 bases, with 11 bases between them. The germline V gene encodes CDR1 ENHRY and CDR2 SYGVKD. The CDR3 consists of 13 residues. The CDR3 protein is CAISTGHRYEQYF. CDR3 coding DNA: TGTGCCATCAGTACGGGACACCGCTACGAGCAGTACTTC.

Comment on this clonotype: An end of the junction differs from the germline gene, which may be a read error. V usage is TRBV10-1 and J usage is TRBJ2-5; 8 nucleotides match TRBD1. The CDR3 is 16 residues long. Germline V gene lookup returns CDR1 WNHNN and CDR2 SYGVQD (reference sequence). CDR3 nucleotide sequence: TGTGCCATCAGTGAGTCGGCAGCCACAGGGGGGGAGACCCAGTACTTC. It is translated as CAISESAATGGETQYF.